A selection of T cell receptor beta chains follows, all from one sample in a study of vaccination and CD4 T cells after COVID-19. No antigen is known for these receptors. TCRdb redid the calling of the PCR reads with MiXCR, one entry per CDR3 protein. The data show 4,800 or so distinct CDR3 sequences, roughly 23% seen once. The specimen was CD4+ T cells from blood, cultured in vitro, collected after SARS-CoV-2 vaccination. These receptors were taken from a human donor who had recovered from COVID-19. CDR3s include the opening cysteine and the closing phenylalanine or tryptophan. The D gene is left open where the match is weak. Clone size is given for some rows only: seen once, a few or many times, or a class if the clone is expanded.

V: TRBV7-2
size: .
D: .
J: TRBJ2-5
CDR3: CASSLGQLQETQYF
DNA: TGTGCCAGCAGCTTAGGGCAGCTCCAAGAGACCCAGTACTTC

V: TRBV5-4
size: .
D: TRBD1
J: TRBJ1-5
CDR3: CASSVDRGRSQPQHF
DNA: TGTGCCAGCAGCGTGGACAGGGGGCGAAGTCAGCCCCAGCATTTT

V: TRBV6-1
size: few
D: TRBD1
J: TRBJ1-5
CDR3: CASSERRQGISNQPQHF
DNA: TGTGCCAGCAGTGAACGAAGACAGGGAATCAGCAATCAGCCCCAGCATTTT

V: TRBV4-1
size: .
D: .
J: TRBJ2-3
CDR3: CASSQGGAGDTQYF
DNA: TGCGCCAGCAGCCAAGGGGGGGCGGGAGATACGCAGTATTTT

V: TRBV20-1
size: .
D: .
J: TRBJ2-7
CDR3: CSARDPAGTASYEQYF
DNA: TGCAGTGCTAGAGACCCTGCTGGGACTGCATCCTACGAGCAGTACTTC

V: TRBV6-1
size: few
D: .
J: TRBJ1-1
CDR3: CASSESAGMNTEAFF
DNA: TGTGCCAGCAGCGAATCAGCAGGGATGAACACTGAAGCTTTCTTT

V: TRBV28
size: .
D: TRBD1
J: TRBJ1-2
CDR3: CASSLSGTGMGYTF
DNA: TGTGCCAGCAGTTTATCCGGGACAGGGATGGGCTACACCTTC

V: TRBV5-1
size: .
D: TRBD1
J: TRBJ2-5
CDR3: CASSWSPTGEGETQYF
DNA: TGCGCCAGCAGCTGGTCACCGACAGGGGAAGGAGAGACCCAGTACTTC

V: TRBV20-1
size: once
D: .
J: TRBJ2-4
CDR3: CSSPQVGAAKNIQYF
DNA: TGCAGTTCCCCCCAGGTGGGGGCAGCCAAAAACATTCAGTACTTC

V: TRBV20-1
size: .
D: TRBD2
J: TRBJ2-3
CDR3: CSARDFGTSGDTQYF
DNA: TGCAGTGCTAGAGATTTTGGGACTAGCGGGGATACGCAGTATTTT

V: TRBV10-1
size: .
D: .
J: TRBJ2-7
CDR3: CASSRANSYEQYF
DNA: TGCGCCAGCAGTAGGGCCAACTCCTACGAGCAGTACTTC

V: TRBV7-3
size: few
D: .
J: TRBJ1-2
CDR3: CASSLEGGAGYTF
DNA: TGTGCCAGCAGCCTCGAGGGGGGGGCTGGCTACACCTTC

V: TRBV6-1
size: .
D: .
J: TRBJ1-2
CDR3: CATRGGYGYTF
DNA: TGTGCCACCCGTGGGGGCTATGGCTACACCTTC

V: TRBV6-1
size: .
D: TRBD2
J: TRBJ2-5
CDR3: CASSLPGGRKTQYF
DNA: TGTGCCAGCAGTCTCCCGGGGGGGAGAAAGACCCAGTACTTC

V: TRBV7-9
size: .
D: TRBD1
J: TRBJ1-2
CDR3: CASSLAPGNRGDYGYTF
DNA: TGTGCCAGCAGCTTAGCTCCCGGGAACAGGGGTGACTATGGCTACACCTTC

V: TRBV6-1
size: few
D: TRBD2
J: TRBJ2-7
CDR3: CASSGTSRSSYEQYF
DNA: TGTGCCAGCAGTGGGACTAGCAGGAGCTCCTACGAGCAGTACTTC

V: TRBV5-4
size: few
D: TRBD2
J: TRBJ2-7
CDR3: CASSKGLAGATGYEQYF
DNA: TGTGCCAGCAGCAAAGGACTAGCGGGAGCTACCGGCTACGAGCAGTACTTC

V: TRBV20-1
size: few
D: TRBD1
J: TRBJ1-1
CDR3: CSPPKGQPNTEAFF
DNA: TGCAGTCCACCCAAGGGACAGCCGAACACTGAAGCTTTCTTT

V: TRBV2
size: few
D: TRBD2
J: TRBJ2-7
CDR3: CASSGVAGTWYEQYF
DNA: TGTGCCAGCAGCGGCGTAGCGGGAACATGGTACGAGCAGTACTTC

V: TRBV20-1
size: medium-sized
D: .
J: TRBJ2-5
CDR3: CSGERVQETQYF
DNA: TGCAGTGGCGAGAGGGTCCAAGAGACCCAGTACTTC

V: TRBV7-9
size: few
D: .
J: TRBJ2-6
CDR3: CASSLATGSGANVLTF
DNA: TGTGCCAGCAGCTTAGCGACAGGCTCTGGGGCCAACGTCCTGACTTTC

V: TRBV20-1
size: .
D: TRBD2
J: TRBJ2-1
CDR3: CSARDPQLADSYNEQFF
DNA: TGCAGTGCTAGAGACCCCCAACTAGCGGACTCCTACAATGAGCAGTTCTTC

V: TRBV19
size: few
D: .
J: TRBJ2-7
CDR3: CASSIVGDYEQYF
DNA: TGTGCCAGTAGTATAGTTGGAGACTACGAGCAGTACTTC

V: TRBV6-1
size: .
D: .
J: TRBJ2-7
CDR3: CASQFMIGGFSYEQYF
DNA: TGTGCCAGCCAATTCATGATAGGGGGGTTCTCCTACGAGCAGTACTTC

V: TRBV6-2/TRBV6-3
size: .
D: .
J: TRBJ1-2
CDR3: CASSYSGAGASANYGYTF
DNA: TGTGCCAGCAGTTACTCGGGGGCAGGGGCTTCCGCTAACTATGGCTACACCTTC

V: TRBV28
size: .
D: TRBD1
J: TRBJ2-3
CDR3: CASSTGTGTDTQYF
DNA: TGTGCCAGCAGCACCGGGACAGGGACAGATACGCAGTATTTT

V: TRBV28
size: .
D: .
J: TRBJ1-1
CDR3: CALSSGNKNTEAFF
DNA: TGTGCCCTAAGCTCCGGGAACAAGAACACTGAAGCTTTCTTT

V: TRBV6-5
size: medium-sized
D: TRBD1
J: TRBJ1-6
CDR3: CASSYGNRGQSPLHF
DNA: TGTGCCAGCAGTTACGGTAACAGGGGACAATCACCCCTCCACTTT

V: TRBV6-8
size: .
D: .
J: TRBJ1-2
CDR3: CASSYSIGAGGRDYGYTF
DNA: TGTGCCAGCAGTTACTCGATCGGAGCGGGGGGGCGAGACTATGGCTACACCTTC

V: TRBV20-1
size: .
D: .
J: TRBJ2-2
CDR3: CSARDFRGTGELFF
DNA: TGCAGTGCTAGAGATTTCAGGGGCACCGGGGAGCTGTTTTTT

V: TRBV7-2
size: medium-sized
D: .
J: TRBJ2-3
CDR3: CASSSDYLRTDTQYF
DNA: TGTGCCAGCAGCTCGGACTACTTACGCACAGATACGCAGTATTTT

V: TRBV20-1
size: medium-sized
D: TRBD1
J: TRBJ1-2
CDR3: CSAREGQIGYTF
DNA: TGCAGTGCTAGAGAGGGACAGATAGGCTACACCTTC

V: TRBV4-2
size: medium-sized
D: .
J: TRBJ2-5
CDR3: CASSLDHSSETQYF
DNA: TGTGCCAGCAGTCTGGACCACTCGAGCGAGACCCAGTACTTC

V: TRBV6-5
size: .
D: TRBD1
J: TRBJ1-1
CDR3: CASSYTGQGRGNTEAFF
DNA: TGTGCCAGCAGTTACACCGGACAGGGTAGGGGGAACACTGAAGCTTTCTTT

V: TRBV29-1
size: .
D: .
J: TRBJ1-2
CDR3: CSALHLRGPRSGGYTF
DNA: TGCAGCGCCCTGCATCTTAGGGGACCGAGATCCGGTGGCTACACCTTC

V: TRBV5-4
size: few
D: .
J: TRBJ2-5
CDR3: CASRTWTNQETQYF
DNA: TGTGCCAGCAGGACCTGGACTAACCAAGAGACCCAGTACTTC

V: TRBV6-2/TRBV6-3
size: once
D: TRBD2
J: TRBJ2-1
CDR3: CASSTGASGKNEQFF
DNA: TGTGCCAGCAGTACCGGGGCTAGCGGGAAGAATGAGCAGTTCTTC

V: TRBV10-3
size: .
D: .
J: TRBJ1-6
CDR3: CATASGRNNSPLHF
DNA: TGTGCCACGGCCTCCGGGAGAAATAATTCACCCCTCCACTTT

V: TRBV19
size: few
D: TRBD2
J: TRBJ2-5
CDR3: CASSKRGGEETQYF
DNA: TGTGCCAGTAGTAAGCGGGGGGGAGAAGAGACCCAGTACTTC

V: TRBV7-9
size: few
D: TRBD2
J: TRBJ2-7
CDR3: CASSPTGLAGGREQYF
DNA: TGTGCCAGCAGCCCTACGGGATTAGCGGGAGGAAGGGAGCAGTACTTC

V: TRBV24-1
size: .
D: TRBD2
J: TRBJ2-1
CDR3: CATSALAGGYNEQFF
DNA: TGTGCCACCAGTGCCTTGGCGGGAGGCTACAATGAGCAGTTCTTC

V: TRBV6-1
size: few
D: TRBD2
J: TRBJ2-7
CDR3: CASSQGYSGGSYEQYF
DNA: TGTGCCAGCAGCCAAGGGTATAGCGGGGGCTCCTACGAGCAGTACTTC